This T cell receptor beta chain was identified in a study of human T cells and chemical hapten exposure. Trimming shortened V by 3 bases and J by 2 bases, and 16 bases separated the two germline ends. This CDR3 spans 16 amino acids. In germline, CDR1 is LGHDT, CDR2 YNNKEL (reference sequence). MiXCR was run by TCRdb on the RACE reads, yielding one entry per CDR3 protein. The repertoire consists of around 110,000 distinct CDR3 sequences, with 9% to 14% occurring once and the leading ten covering 1.4%. Points from the study as a whole: Clustering by CDR3 similarity yielded significantly more large clusters from expanded TCRs than controls. Given that the donors had alopecia, their immune response may differ from that seen in healthy people.

This clonotype has ten or more counts. What it binds is not known. The sample's time point: patch test 1, 2 weeks after DPC sensitization. The treatment here: therapeutic diphenylcyclopropenone sensitization with weekly scalp DPC. Blood draws came first, before each patch test. Someone pulled total RNA out of unfractionated whole blood. V gene TRBV3-1 combines with J gene TRBJ1-1; D gene ambiguous. The TCR was taken from a woman aged 50 to 65 with alopecia areata. Some clones in this sample may be carry-over from other donors' samples. The sample consisted of whole blood, taken in connection with sensitization to the hapten diphenylcyclopropenone (DPC). CDR3 protein: CASSQWQVARNTEAFF. In DNA form, the CDR3 reads TGTGCCAGCAGCCAGTGGCAGGTGGCGAGAAACACTGAAGCTTTCTTT.